The text below deals with one T cell receptor (beta chain). This entry belongs to a study of technical replicates of blood from a few donors. V lost 7 bases and J 4 bases, leaving 17 bases between the germline ends. The germline gives CDR1 SNHLY, CDR2 FYNNEI. This CDR3 is built from 15 residues. Produced via immunoSEQ multiplex PCR; TCRdb's table is partial and in-frame only. The table includes about 70,000 clones, over 85% detected once. The chain recombines TRBV2 with TRBJ1-5, with D maybe TRBD1 (5 bases). The sample taken for sequencing was T cells isolated from PBMCs. The receptor was derived from a human donor in good health. The CDR3 here is CASMRNTGGNQPQHF. In DNA form, the CDR3 reads TGTGCCAGCATGAGGAATACAGGAGGGAATCAGCCCCAGCATTTT.